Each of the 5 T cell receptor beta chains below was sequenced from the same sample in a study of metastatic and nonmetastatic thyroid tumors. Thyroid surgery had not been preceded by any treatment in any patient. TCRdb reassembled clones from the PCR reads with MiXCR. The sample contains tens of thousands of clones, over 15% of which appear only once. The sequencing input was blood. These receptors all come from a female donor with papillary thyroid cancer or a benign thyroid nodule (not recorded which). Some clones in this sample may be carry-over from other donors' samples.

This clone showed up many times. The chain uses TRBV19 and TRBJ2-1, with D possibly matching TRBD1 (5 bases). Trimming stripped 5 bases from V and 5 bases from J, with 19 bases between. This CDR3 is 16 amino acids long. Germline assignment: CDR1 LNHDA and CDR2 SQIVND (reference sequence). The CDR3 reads CASSSRRDGAHNEQFF. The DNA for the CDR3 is TGTGCCAGTAGTTCCCGACGCGATGGGGCACACAATGAGCAGTTCTTC.

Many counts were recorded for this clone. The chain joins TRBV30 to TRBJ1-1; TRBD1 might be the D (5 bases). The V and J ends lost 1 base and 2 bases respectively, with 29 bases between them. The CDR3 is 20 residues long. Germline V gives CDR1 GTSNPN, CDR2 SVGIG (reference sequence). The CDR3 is CAWSEMGVTVRQSLNTEAFF. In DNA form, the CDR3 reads TGTGCCTGGAGTGAGATGGGGGTTACAGTAAGACAAAGCCTAAACACTGAAGCTTTCTTT.

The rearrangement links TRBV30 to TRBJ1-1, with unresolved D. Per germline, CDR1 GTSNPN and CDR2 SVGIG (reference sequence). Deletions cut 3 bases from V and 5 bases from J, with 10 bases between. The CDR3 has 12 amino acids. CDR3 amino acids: CAWSRRETEAFF. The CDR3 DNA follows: TGTGCCTGGAGCCGGAGGGAGACTGAAGCTTTCTTT.

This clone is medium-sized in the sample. The CDR3 DNA reads as TGTGCCAGCCGGACTAGTAAGCACGAGCAGTACTTC. Its translation: CASRTSKHEQYF. The chain links TRBV6-1 to TRBJ2-7, with 7 bases lining up with TRBD2. This CDR3 spans 12 amino acids. Germline V gives CDR1 MNHNS, CDR2 SASEGT. V dropped 8 bases and J dropped 5; count of bases not matched to a gene: 6.

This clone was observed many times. This CDR3 reads CSVGAGGRNEQFF. The CDR3 DNA sequence: TGCAGCGTTGGAGCGGGGGGGCGCAATGAGCAGTTCTTC. The J gene is TRBJ2-1, the V gene TRBV29-1, with 10 nucleotides matching TRBD2. The CDR3 spans 13 residues. Germline V lookup: CDR1 SQVTM, CDR2 ANQGSEA. V lost 4 bases, J lost 6 bases, and 3 bases stayed unmatched.